The 16 T cell receptor beta chains listed next were all sequenced from one sample in a study of shared clonotypes between healthy human individuals. The assay was immunoSEQ multiplex PCR, and TCRdb's table has in-frame clones only and misses some. The profile covers 700,000 or so clones, with 55% to 75% appearing a single time and about 1.8% taken by the ten largest. The sequencing sample was made of memory CD4+ T cells sorted from blood. Noted subset: CD45RA-negative fraction. Receptors were obtained from a woman in her 30s in good health.

The chain uses TRBV5-1 and TRBJ2-1; D is perhaps TRBD2 (6 bases). This CDR3 region has 16 residues. From germline, CDR1 is SGHRS and CDR2 YFSETQ. Trimming left V 0 bases short and J 5 bases short, with 15 bases between. The CDR3 region has the DNA TGCGCCAGCAGCTTGGCAAAGCGGGCGGCTGACAATGAGCAGTTCTTC. Its translation is CASSLAKRAADNEQFF.

This clone has only one observation. This specimen includes other DNA sequences encoding the same CDR3. The chain couples TRBV10-3 to TRBJ1-4; D is uncertain. CDR1 and CDR2 from the germline V gene are ENHRY and SYGVKD. Trimming removed 8 bases from V and 5 bases from J, with 15 bases in between. This CDR3 comprises 14 residues. The CDR3 DNA sequence: TGTGCCATCCGGGAGGGAGGTGGGAATGAAAAACTGTTTTTT. This encodes CAIREGGGNEKLFF.

The chain recombines TRBV27 with TRBJ2-3; D assignment may be TRBD1 or TRBD2 (5 bases each). Germline V gives CDR1 MNHEY, CDR2 SMNVEV (reference sequence). This CDR3 has 13 residues. V was clipped by 3 bases and J by 6 bases, with 10 bases between them. CDR3 sequence: CASSFRDGDTQYF. Written as DNA, the CDR3 is TGTGCCAGCAGTTTTCGGGACGGCGATACGCAGTATTTT.

This clone turned up a few times. The chain has TRBV5-1 and TRBJ1-2; 7 bases fit TRBD1. The CDR3 sequence is 13 residues long. Germline values: CDR1 SGHRS, CDR2 YFSETQ. V lost 2 bases, J lost 2 bases, and 0 bases stayed unmatched. The DNA of the CDR3 is TGCGCCAGCAGCTTACAGGGGAACTATGGCTACACCTTC. It is translated as CASSLQGNYGYTF.

The rearrangement links TRBV5-6 to TRBJ2-7; TRBD1 is a possible D gene (5 bases). V lost 0 bases, J lost 2 bases, and 9 bases lay in between. This CDR3 is built from 14 residues. The germline V gene encodes CDR1 SGHDT and CDR2 YYEEEE. CDR3 in amino acids: CASSLVSGTYEQYF. The CDR3 bases are TGTGCCAGCAGCTTGGTTTCAGGGACCTACGAGCAGTACTTC.

The chain couples TRBV6-6 to TRBJ2-1; 8 nucleotides align to TRBD1. CDR3 length equals 14 residues. Germline V gene lookup returns CDR1 MNHNY and CDR2 SVGAGI (reference sequence). With 6 bases clipped from V and 4 bases from J, the junction kept 5 bases outside the gene matches. Here the CDR3 reads CASRSQGGYNEQFF. The CDR3 DNA reads as TGTGCCAGCAGGTCACAGGGGGGATACAATGAGCAGTTCTTC.

In the case of this clone: Different DNA sequences within this sample yield the same CDR3. The V and J genes are TRBV18 and TRBJ2-5; no firm D call. V was trimmed by 3 bases and J by 5 bases, leaving 4 bases between them. Germline CDR1 reads KGHSH; CDR2 reads LQKENI. The CDR3 length is 11 residues. CDR3 sequence: CASSPSETQYF. The DNA of the CDR3 is TGTGCCAGCTCACCCTCGGAGACCCAGTACTTC.

J is TRBJ2-1 and V is TRBV2; D possibly uses TRBD1 or TRBD2 (5 bases each). This CDR3 region has 12 residues. Trimming pared 0 bases from V and 12 bases from J, leaving 9 bases between. Germline CDR1 reads SNHLY; CDR2 reads FYNNEI. In DNA, the CDR3 is TGTGCCAGCAGTGAAGCAACTAGGGGGCAGTTCTTC. As protein: CASSEATRGQFF.

This clone occurred once. The genes are TRBV11-2 and TRBJ2-7; D is perhaps TRBD2 (6 bases). This CDR3 has 13 residues. CDR1 is SGHAT, CDR2 FQNNGV, per germline. With 3 bases removed from V and 2 bases from J, the gap between germline ends came to 8 bases. CDR3 sequence: CASSFGEAYEQYF. In nucleotides, the CDR3 is TGTGCCAGCAGCTTTGGGGAGGCCTACGAGCAGTACTTC.

The count of this clone is one. The gene calls are TRBV19 and TRBJ2-3, with a possible D match to TRBD1 (6 bases). The length of the CDR3 is 15 residues. In germline, CDR1 is LNHDA, CDR2 SQIVND (reference sequence). V lost 5 bases and J 2 bases, leaving 14 bases between the germline ends. CDR3 protein: CASSLRTDSTDTQYF. The CDR3 bases are TGTGCCAGTAGTCTACGGACAGACTCCACAGATACGCAGTATTTT.

This clone was counted a single time. CDR3 protein: CASTRLYRGRLETQYF. The CDR3 bases are TGTGCCAGCACCCGACTGTACAGGGGGCGTTTGGAGACCCAGTACTTC. This sequence joins TRBV27 and TRBJ2-5, with 9 bases matching TRBD1. The germline V gene encodes CDR1 MNHEY and CDR2 SMNVEV (reference sequence). V lost 7 bases to trimming and J lost 5 bases; unmatched junction nucleotides: 14. CDR3 length: 16 residues.

The V call is TRBV7-9, the J call TRBJ2-1, with a weak D call TRBD2 (5 bases). There are 16 residues in the CDR3. In germline, CDR1 is SEHNR, CDR2 FQNEAQ (reference sequence). V lost 1 base, J lost 9 bases, and 19 bases lay in between. This CDR3 reads CASSLVVGALGGEQFF. The CDR3 DNA sequence: TGTGCCAGCAGCTTAGTTGTGGGAGCATTAGGCGGTGAGCAGTTCTTC.

This clone has just a few counts. CDR3 loop: CASRLDPGGGQPQHF. As DNA, the CDR3 is TGTGCCAGTAGACTTGATCCAGGGGGCGGACAGCCCCAGCATTTT. The chain joins TRBV19 to TRBJ1-5, with 8 bases lining up with TRBD1. This CDR3 comprises 15 residues. Trimming removed 6 bases from V and 7 bases from J; junction bases left unmatched: 11. Germline lookup yields CDR1 LNHDA and CDR2 SQIVND (reference sequence).

The table lists this clone with a few counts. This chain uses TRBV18 with TRBJ1-5; TRBD1 agrees at 10 bases. Trimming at V came to 4 bases and at J to 9 bases, leaving 9 bases not matched to a gene. Per germline, CDR1 KGHSH and CDR2 LQKENI. The CDR3 runs to 15 residues. CDR3 sequence (DNA): TGTGCCAGCTCACGAGGGACAGGGGTATCATGGCCCCAGCATTTT. Encoded protein: CASSRGTGVSWPQHF.

This sequence joins TRBV19 and TRBJ2-6; the D is unclear. Trimming pared 1 base from V and 3 bases from J, leaving 7 bases between. This CDR3 has 15 amino acids. Germline lookup yields CDR1 LNHDA and CDR2 SQIVND (reference sequence). Here the CDR3 DNA reads TGTGCCAGTAGTATAGCTGGTGGTGGGGCCAACGTCCTGACTTTC. Encoded protein: CASSIAGGGANVLTF.

This clone occurred a few times. The chain combines TRBV6-1 with TRBJ2-2; D is ambiguous. Germline V gives CDR1 MNHNS, CDR2 SASEGT. Trimming took 7 bases from V and 2 from J, leaving 14 bases between them. The CDR3 sequence is 15 residues long. The CDR3 DNA sequence: TGTGCCAGCATTAAGACTCAAACTAACACCGGGGAGCTGTTTTTT. Residues: CASIKTQTNTGELFF.